Listed below are T cell receptor beta chains from one sample, sequenced in a study of graft-versus-host responses after intestinal transplantation. TCRdb's copy holds only in-frame clones and misses some; the assay was immunoSEQ multiplex PCR. Altogether around 1,900 clones are present, roughly 90% being singletons, with the ten largest covering approximately 18%. This specimen was ileum tissue, taken 68 days after transplant. The source is a human patient who received an intestinal transplant, so some T cells may come from the graft donor. Each CDR3 is given with its conserved first and last residue.

cdr3_aa: CASSPPVAGRYNSPLHF
j_call: TRBJ1-6
v_call: TRBV11-2

cdr3_aa: CASSLNRGPRHEQFF
j_call: TRBJ2-1
v_call: TRBV5-1

cdr3_aa: CASSLVSGGEETQYF
j_call: TRBJ2-5
v_call: TRBV5-4

cdr3_aa: CASSQASRCCYEQYF
j_call: TRBJ2-7
v_call: TRBV14

cdr3_aa: CASSRRGEGLTGELFF
j_call: TRBJ2-2
v_call: TRBV5-5

cdr3_aa: CASSIGQGANTGELFF
j_call: TRBJ2-2
v_call: TRBV19

cdr3_aa: CASSAWTVLYEQYF
j_call: TRBJ2-7
v_call: TRBV5-1

cdr3_aa: CASSLTASGSYEQFF
j_call: TRBJ2-1
v_call: TRBV28

cdr3_aa: CARSLITNEQYF
j_call: TRBJ2-7
v_call: TRBV6-9

cdr3_aa: CASSLDRGNQPQHF
j_call: TRBJ1-5
v_call: TRBV28

cdr3_aa: CASSTRQGPNNTEAFF
j_call: TRBJ1-1
v_call: TRBV7-4

cdr3_aa: CASSLSNRRTLAGYTF
j_call: TRBJ1-2
v_call: TRBV7-9

cdr3_aa: CASSLAYRATEAFF
j_call: TRBJ1-1
v_call: TRBV11-2

cdr3_aa: CASSPRRLLQPQHF
j_call: TRBJ1-5
v_call: TRBV28

cdr3_aa: CATKALGRAPQYF
j_call: TRBJ2-7
v_call: TRBV10-3

cdr3_aa: CASSLEAGALNEQFF
j_call: TRBJ2-1
v_call: TRBV7-8

cdr3_aa: CASSRTAGTSAENEQFF
j_call: TRBJ2-1
v_call: TRBV7-4

cdr3_aa: CASSGQGGLDEQFF
j_call: TRBJ2-1
v_call: TRBV7-2

cdr3_aa: CASSLLEGRGEKLFF
j_call: TRBJ1-4
v_call: TRBV7-9

cdr3_aa: CASSWATVLDDTIYF
j_call: TRBJ1-3
v_call: TRBV7-9

cdr3_aa: CASSLDAGHQKGTDTQYF
j_call: TRBJ2-3
v_call: TRBV7-9

cdr3_aa: CASSFPLAGALDEFF
j_call: TRBJ2-1
v_call: TRBV5-4

cdr3_aa: CARSLAAQERGYTF
j_call: TRBJ1-2
v_call: TRBV5-3

cdr3_aa: CASRAPGSTTGDEQYF
j_call: TRBJ2-7
v_call: TRBV21-1

cdr3_aa: CASSPRTSGHNEQFF
j_call: TRBJ2-1
v_call: TRBV18

cdr3_aa: CASSLGPLQNTEAFF
j_call: TRBJ1-1
v_call: TRBV11-2

cdr3_aa: CASSQVWDRNEQFF
j_call: TRBJ2-1
v_call: TRBV4-2

cdr3_aa: CASSFPTSGRPDTQYF
j_call: TRBJ2-3
v_call: TRBV7-9

cdr3_aa: CATLASGSHEQYF
j_call: TRBJ2-7
v_call: TRBV6-5

cdr3_aa: CASSLSLTWTLYGYTF
j_call: TRBJ1-2
v_call: TRBV5-6

cdr3_aa: CASSPATNEKLFF
j_call: TRBJ1-4
v_call: TRBV18

cdr3_aa: CSVEELRVRDYGYTF
j_call: TRBJ1-2
v_call: TRBV29-1

cdr3_aa: CASSVGTSGIDEQFF
j_call: TRBJ2-1
v_call: TRBV9

cdr3_aa: CASSLTTTDTQYF
j_call: TRBJ2-3
v_call: TRBV5-4

cdr3_aa: CASSPRGWLANTGELFF
j_call: TRBJ2-2
v_call: TRBV4-1

cdr3_aa: CASSLWQTDYGYTF
j_call: TRBJ1-2
v_call: TRBV28

cdr3_aa: CASSLEHPVPANYGYTF
j_call: TRBJ1-2
v_call: TRBV11-2

cdr3_aa: CASSQVSVYSEQYF
j_call: TRBJ2-7
v_call: TRBV4-1